Sequencing of this T cell receptor beta chain was carried out in a study of CD8+CD57+ T cells in acquired aplastic anemia (dated 2018 in TCRdb). For the wider study: A mean of 3.2 ug of DNA, ranging from about 0.2 to 27.4 ug, was extracted from sorted CD4+ and CD8+ cells. CD8+CD57+ expansion was defined as frequency above the mean frequency observed in healthy subjects.

This clonotype was recorded many times. The antigen this receptor binds is unknown. Nothing much larger sits one base from this clone, and base qualities are not available. According to the germline V gene, CDR1 reads SGHVS and CDR2 reads FNYEAQ. The junction shows trimming of 9 bases on V and 8 bases on J, plus 13 bases between the germline ends. CDR3 length: 11 amino acids, cysteine to phenylalanine. The retained sequence is limited to the CDR3, 33 bases, with the frame set at the first base. The patients picked for sequencing were ones in whom flow cytometry had shown an expansion of CD8+CD57+ cells. Every patient had severe acquired aplastic anemia, diagnosed using the International Study of Aplastic Anemia and Agranulocytosis and Camitta criteria. At the time blood was sampled, none of the patients had received any therapy. The study deep-sequenced TCR repertoires of sorted CD4+ and CD8+ blood T cells from severe aplastic anemia patients and healthy subjects. Patients were enrolled under clinicaltrials.gov protocols 00001620, 01623167, 00001397, 00071045, 00081523 and 00961064 in the USA. Ficoll-Paque density gradient centrifugation was used to isolate peripheral blood mononuclear cells. CD4+ and CD8+ T cells were sorted by FACS or magnetic beads before DNA extraction.

Findings and caveats that apply to the study as a whole: Although roughly 29 CD8+ CDR3 sequences were shared by patients and controls, these sequences appeared highly expressed in patients and within the immunodominant clones of patients. Between patients and healthy controls, no significant difference in CD8+ Simpson's diversity was found (P=0.060).

Genomic DNA was used as template for profiling of TCR beta VDJ combinations and CDR3 sequences. TCR repertoire sequencing was run on an Illumina HiSeq 2000. On the study's bioinformatics: TRBV/TRBJ rearrangement plots, CDR3 size and DJ length profiles, and Simpson's diversity index were used to assess repertoires. Whichever DNA sequence was most abundant in the deep sequencing data was defined as the immunodominant clone. CDR3 amino acid sequences were checked for sharing across subjects and were also compared against the VDJdb database and published repertoires. TCRdb redid the processing of the public reads, applying fastp at Q25 and MiXCR, and retained in-frame beta chains. Under each unique CDR3 protein, matching rows form one entry showing the most common genes and DNA. The V and J calls here are based on TCRdb, not the publication. For this sample there are 250,000 to 350,000 distinct CDR3 sequences; roughly 53% appear just once. In total, the top ten clones hold approximately 1.3% of the sample.

This clonotype was sampled from a human donor with aplastic anemia. The sequence joins TRBV7-6 to TRBJ1-2, with TRBD1 tentatively as D gene (6 bases match). Sequenced material: sorted CD4+, CD8+, or CD8+CD57+ T cells (not recorded which) from PBMCs. The DNA reads TGTGCCAGTTTGTACAGGGAAGGCTACACCTTC. Its amino acids are CASLYREGYTF.